This T cell receptor (beta chain) was profiled in a study of blood T cell repertoires in COVID-19. Germline CDR1 and CDR2: LNHDA and SQIVND (reference sequence). The CDR3 is 12 amino acids. Trimming stripped 4 bases from V and 5 bases from J, with 6 bases between. This table comes from immunoSEQ multiplex PCR, and its TCRdb copy is limited to in-frame clones, with some not included. Here the sample spans about 140,000 clones, 77% being singletons. The material sequenced was peripheral blood. This receptor was taken from a woman aged 45-65 years with active or convalescent COVID-19. V usage is TRBV19 and J usage is TRBJ1-5, with TRBD1 as a possible D gene (5 bases). The CDR3 coding sequence is TGTGCCAGTAGTAAAGGGGATCAGCCCCAGCATTTT. It encodes CASSKGDQPQHF.